Following are 17 T cell receptor beta chains from one sample sequenced in a study of somatic mutations in cytotoxic T cells in rheumatoid arthritis. TCRdb keeps only in-frame clones here, not all; method: immunoSEQ multiplex PCR. The table includes about 7,000 clones, 60% detected once. What was sequenced was CD8+ T cells sorted from blood. The receptors originated from a woman between 35 and 50 years old in good health.

This chain links TRBV6-1 with TRBJ1-4; no clear D gene. The CDR3 consists of 17 residues. The germline CDR1 and CDR2 sequences are MNHNS and SASEGT. Trimming stripped 0 bases from V and 0 bases from J, with 11 bases between. CDR3 bases: TGTGCCAGCAGTGAAGCGCTGGCCGAGGCAACTAATGAAAAACTGTTTTTT. The encoded protein is CASSEALAEATNEKLFF.

The genes are TRBV2 and TRBJ2-3; 7 bases are shared with TRBD1. Germline V CDR1 and CDR2: SNHLY, FYNNEI. V lost 2 bases and J lost 6; bases outside the gene matches: 5. There are 14 residues in the CDR3. The CDR3 reads CASSEWTGRDTQYF. The CDR3 DNA reads as TGTGCCAGCAGTGAATGGACAGGACGGGATACGCAGTATTTT.

This chain uses TRBV11-3 with TRBJ2-3; tentatively, D is TRBD1 (7 bases). V was trimmed by 0 bases and J by 2 bases, leaving 9 bases between them. The CDR3 sequence is 15 residues long. Germline values: CDR1 SGHNT, CDR2 YENEEA. This CDR3 is CASSLDRGVTDTQYF. CDR3 nucleotide sequence: TGTGCCAGCAGCTTAGACAGGGGGGTCACAGATACGCAGTATTTT.

The J gene is TRBJ1-1, the V gene TRBV28; D is uncertain. The CDR3 extends over 11 amino acids. Per germline, CDR1 MDHEN and CDR2 SYDVKM. The ends were cut back, 1 base at V and 6 bases at J, with 3 bases in the middle. The CDR3 loop is CASSLFSEAFF. For the CDR3, the DNA is TGTGCCAGCAGTTTATTTTCTGAAGCTTTCTTT.

This clone showed up just a few times. V gene TRBV28 combines with J gene TRBJ2-7; the match to TRBD1 covers 9 bases. The CDR3 spans 15 residues. CDR1 is MDHEN and CDR2 is SYDVKM in the germline V gene. Unmatched junction bases numbered 8, after V lost 3 bases and J lost 5 bases. CDR3: CASSFSERQGDEQYF. The DNA for the CDR3 is TGTGCCAGCAGTTTTTCGGAGCGACAGGGGGACGAGCAGTACTTC.

J is TRBJ1-5 and V is TRBV28; D unresolved. Germline V gene data show CDR1 as MDHEN and CDR2 as SYDVKM. The length of the CDR3 is 13 residues. V was trimmed by 6 bases and J by 3 bases, leaving 9 bases between them. In DNA, the CDR3 is TGTGCCAGCAGCCTAGGGATCAATCAGCCCCAGCATTTT. Residues: CASSLGINQPQHF.

This clone has only a few counts. The gene calls are TRBV27 and TRBJ2-1; D gene uncertain. With 4 bases removed from V and 4 bases from J, the gap between germline ends came to 14 bases. Per the germline V gene, CDR1 is MNHEY and CDR2 is SMNVEV (reference sequence). This CDR3 contains 15 residues. CDR3 coding DNA: TGTGCCAGCAGTTCTGACCTAGGCCTTTACAATGAGCAGTTCTTC. As protein: CASSSDLGLYNEQFF.

A single count supports this clone. Here the CDR3 reads CASSDSRSAKETQYF. The CDR3 nucleotides are TGTGCCAGCAGTGATTCGCGCAGCGCCAAAGAGACCCAGTACTTC. The chain is built from TRBV11-1 and TRBJ2-5; D ambiguous. The V gene lost 6 bases and the J gene lost 3 bases, with 17 bases spanning the gap. This CDR3 spans 15 amino acids. Germline lookup yields CDR1 SGHAT and CDR2 FQDESV (reference sequence).

In its sample, this clone was seen once. The chain links TRBV7-9 to TRBJ1-1; TRBD1 agrees at 8 bases. Per germline, CDR1 SEHNR and CDR2 FQNEAQ (reference sequence). After removal of 5 bases from V and 8 bases from J, the junction contained 10 bases not matched to a gene. The CDR3 is 14 amino acids. The CDR3 DNA reads as TGTGCCAGCAGCACGGGACAGGACCTTAGCGAAGCTTTCTTT. Its translation is CASSTGQDLSEAFF.

The gene calls are TRBV7-8 and TRBJ2-7; 8 bases map to TRBD1. Germline V gene sequence: CDR1 SGHVS, CDR2 FQNEAQ. Trimming at V came to 1 base and at J to 2 bases, leaving 7 bases not matched to a gene. The CDR3 loop spans 16 amino acids. The CDR3 coding sequence is TGTGCCAGCAGCTTAGACCGCTCAGGGGGCACCTACGAGCAGTACTTC. Translated, it gives CASSLDRSGGTYEQYF.

CDR3 nucleotides: TGTGCCAGCAGCTGGGACAGTTCGAACACCGGGGAGCTGTTTTTT. It is translated as CASSWDSSNTGELFF. This rearrangement joins TRBV5-6 to TRBJ2-2; the match to TRBD1 covers 7 bases. There are 15 residues in the CDR3. Germline CDR1 SGHDT, CDR2 YYEEEE. The J segment lost 0 bases and the V segment lost 3 bases, leaving 2 bases of the junction unmatched.

The chain joins TRBV5-4 to TRBJ2-7; D is uncertain. Germline CDR1 SGHNT, CDR2 YYREEE (reference sequence). The CDR3 runs 13 residues. V was pared by 4 bases and J by 4 bases, with 12 bases between. Here the CDR3 reads CASSPDPTYEQYF. The DNA of the CDR3 is TGTGCCAGCAGCCCCGACCCAACATACGAGCAGTACTTC.

Within the sample, this clone is large (0.1 to 1%). The chain carries TRBV5-6 and TRBJ2-7; 11 bases agree with TRBD2. This CDR3 has 17 residues. After removal of 4 bases from V and 0 bases from J, the junction contained 9 bases not matched to a gene. The germline CDR1 and CDR2 sequences are SGHDT and YYEEEE. CDR3 nucleotide sequence: TGTGCCAGCAGCACCGGACTAGCGGGTCCCCCCTCCTACGAGCAGTACTTC. Encoded protein: CASSTGLAGPPSYEQYF.

In this sample, this clone is medium-sized. The gene calls are TRBV10-2 and TRBJ2-2; 11 nucleotides align to TRBD2. Looked up from germline, CDR1 is WSHSY and CDR2 is SAAADI. The V segment lost 2 bases and the J segment 6 bases; nucleotides outside the gene matches: 14. The CDR3 runs 19 residues. CDR3 sequence: CASSEPPGILAGVAGELFF. The CDR3 DNA sequence: TGCGCCAGCAGTGAGCCACCCGGGATACTAGCGGGAGTCGCCGGGGAGCTGTTTTTT.

The rearrangement joins TRBV5-6 to TRBJ2-7; D unclear. This CDR3 region has 13 residues. Germline V gene lookup returns CDR1 SGHDT and CDR2 YYEEEE. Trimming removed 3 bases at V and 6 bases at J, with 13 bases between. CDR3: CASSYFGSPEQYF. CDR3 sequence (DNA): TGTGCCAGCAGCTATTTCGGTTCGCCCGAGCAGTACTTC.

This sequence joins TRBV5-6 and TRBJ2-7; D remains unclear. Looked up from germline, CDR1 is SGHDT and CDR2 is YYEEEE. The CDR3 consists of 12 residues. V lost 4 bases, J lost 4 bases, and 9 bases lay in between. The CDR3 is CASSLDYYEQYF. DNA for the CDR3: TGTGCCAGCAGCCTGGATTATTACGAGCAGTACTTC.

V and J are TRBV29-1 and TRBJ2-7; D gene ambiguous. V was trimmed by 6 bases and J by 0 bases, leaving 9 bases between them. Per the germline V gene, CDR1 is SQVTM and CDR2 is ANQGSEA. CDR3 length equals 12 residues. The CDR3 region has the DNA TGCAGCGTCCTCAAGAGCTCCTACGAGCAGTACTTC. It yields the protein CSVLKSSYEQYF.